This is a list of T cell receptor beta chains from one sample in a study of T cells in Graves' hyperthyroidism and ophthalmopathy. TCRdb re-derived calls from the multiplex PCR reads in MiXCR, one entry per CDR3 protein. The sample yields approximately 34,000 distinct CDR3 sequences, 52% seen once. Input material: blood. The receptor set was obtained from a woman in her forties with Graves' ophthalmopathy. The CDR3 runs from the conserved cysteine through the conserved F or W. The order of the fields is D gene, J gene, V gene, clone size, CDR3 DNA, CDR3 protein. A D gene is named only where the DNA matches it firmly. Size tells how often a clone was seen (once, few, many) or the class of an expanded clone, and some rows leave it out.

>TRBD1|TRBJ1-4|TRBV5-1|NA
TGCGCCAGCAGCTCTCCCGGGACAGCAATTTATGAAAAACTGTTTTTT
CASSSPGTAIYEKLFF
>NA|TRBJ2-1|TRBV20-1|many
TGCAGTGCTAGGGCCGGCAGGGATCCCTACAATGAGCAGTTCTTC
CSARAGRDPYNEQFF
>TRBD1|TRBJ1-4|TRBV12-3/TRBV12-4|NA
TGTGCCAGCAGTTTAGGGACAGGGGAAAAACTGTTTTTT
CASSLGTGEKLFF
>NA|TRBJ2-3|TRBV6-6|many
TGTGCCATCCGACTCAGTTTGCCAGATACGCAGTATTTT
CAIRLSLPDTQYF
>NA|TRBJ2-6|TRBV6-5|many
TGTGCCAGCAGTTACTCTGGGGGGTTAGGGGCCAACGTCCTGACTTTC
CASSYSGGLGANVLTF
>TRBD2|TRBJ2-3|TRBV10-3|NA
TGTGCCATCAGTGGGACCGGGACTAGCGGAAATACGCAGTATTTT
CAISGTGTSGNTQYF
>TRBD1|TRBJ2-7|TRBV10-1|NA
TGCGCCAGCAGTGAGTCGACAGGGGGCACCTACGAGCAGTACTTC
CASSESTGGTYEQYF
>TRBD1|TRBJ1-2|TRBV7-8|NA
TGTGCCAGCAGCGAGGGGCAGGGGGCGATCTATGGCTACACCTTC
CASSEGQGAIYGYTF
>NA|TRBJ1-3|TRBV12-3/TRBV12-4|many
TGTGCCTCAACAGGTGTAAACACCATATATTTT
CASTGVNTIYF
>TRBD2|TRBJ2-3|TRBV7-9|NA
TGTGCCAGCAGCTTAACCACGGGACTAGCGCACACAGATACGCAGTATTTT
CASSLTTGLAHTDTQYF
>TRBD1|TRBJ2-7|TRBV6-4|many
TGTGCCAGCAGTGACTCCCTGACAGGGGAGATTTTCGAGCAGTACTTC
CASSDSLTGEIFEQYF
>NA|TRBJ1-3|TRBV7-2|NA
TGCGCCAGCAGCCAAAGGAACCAGGGGCGCGTTGGAAACACCATATATTTT
CASSQRNQGRVGNTIYF
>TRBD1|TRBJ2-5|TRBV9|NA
TGTGCCAGCAGCCCGAACCCGGGACAGGGTCAAGAGACCCAGTACTTC
CASSPNPGQGQETQYF
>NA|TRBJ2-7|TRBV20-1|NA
TGCAGTGCTGTAGCGGAAGGTTCCCCCTACGAGCAGTACTTC
CSAVAEGSPYEQYF
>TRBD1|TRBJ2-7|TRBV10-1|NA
TGCGCCAGACGCGCCGGGACAGGTTCTTCCGAGCAGTACTTC
CARRAGTGSSEQYF
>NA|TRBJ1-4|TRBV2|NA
TGTGCCAGCAGTGATGGACTGGAGAATGAAAAACTGTTTTTT
CASSDGLENEKLFF
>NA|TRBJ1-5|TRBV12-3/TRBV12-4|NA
TGTGCCAGCAGTTCTAGCGGGGGAAAGGAGACCCAGCATTTT
CASSSSGGKETQHF
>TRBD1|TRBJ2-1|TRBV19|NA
TGTGCCAGTAACCCGGGACAGGGGAGCCACAATGAGCAGTTCTTC
CASNPGQGSHNEQFF
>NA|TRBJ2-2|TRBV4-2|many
TGTGCCAGCAGCCAAGAGACAGCCGGGGAGCTGTTTTTT
CASSQETAGELFF
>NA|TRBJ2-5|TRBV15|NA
TGTGCCACCAGCACCTTACAGGGAGATCAGCCCCAGTACTTC
CATSTLQGDQPQYF
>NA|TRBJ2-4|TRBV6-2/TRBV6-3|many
TGTGCCAGCAGTTATTCCACAGCGGACATTCAGTACTTC
CASSYSTADIQYF
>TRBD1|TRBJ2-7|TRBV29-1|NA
TGCAGCGTTGAAACAGGGGCGCCCTACGAGCAGTACTTC
CSVETGAPYEQYF
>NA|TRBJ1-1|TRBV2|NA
TGTGCCAGCAGTTTCAGGGCCACTGAAGCTTTCTTT
CASSFRATEAFF
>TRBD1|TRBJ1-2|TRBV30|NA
TGTGCCTGGAGCGAGGGACAGTGGTACGGCTACACCTTC
CAWSEGQWYGYTF
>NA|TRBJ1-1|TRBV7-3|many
TGTGCCAGCAGCCCTGGACAGCTTACTGAAGCTTTCTTT
CASSPGQLTEAFF
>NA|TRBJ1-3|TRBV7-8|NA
TGTGCCAGCAGCTCCTGGGGGTACGGAAACACCATATATTTT
CASSSWGYGNTIYF
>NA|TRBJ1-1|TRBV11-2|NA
TGTGCCAGCAGCCCAGGGACACCCGGGGCTTTCTTT
CASSPGTPGAFF
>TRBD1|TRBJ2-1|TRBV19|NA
TGTGCCAGTAGTACCCTAACACAGGGGAATGAGCAGTTCTTC
CASSTLTQGNEQFF
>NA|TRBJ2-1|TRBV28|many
TGTGCCAGCAGTGTACACAATGAGCAGTTCTTC
CASSVHNEQFF
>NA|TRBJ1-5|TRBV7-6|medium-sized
TGTGCCAGCAGCTTAGCCCAGGAACAGCCCCAGCATTTT
CASSLAQEQPQHF
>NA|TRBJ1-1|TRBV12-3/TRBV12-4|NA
TGTGCCGGCAGTTTCGCAGGGGTGAACACGGAAGCTTTCTTT
CAGSFAGVNTEAFF
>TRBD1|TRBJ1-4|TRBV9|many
TGTGCCAGCAGCGTAGGACAGGGTAATGAAAAACTGTTTTTT
CASSVGQGNEKLFF
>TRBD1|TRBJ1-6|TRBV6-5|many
TGTGCCAGCAGTCAGTGGCTGACAGGGGAAACGATGGTTTCACCCCTCCACTTT
CASSQWLTGETMVSPLHF
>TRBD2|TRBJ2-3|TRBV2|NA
TGTGCCAGCAGGCAGGAGGGAGCGGGGGGGCGCACAGATACGCAGTATTTT
CASRQEGAGGRTDTQYF
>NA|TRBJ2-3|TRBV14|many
TGTGCCAGCAGCCAAGATAGAAAGGCAAATACGCAGTATTTT
CASSQDRKANTQYF
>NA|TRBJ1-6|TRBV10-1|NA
TGCGCCAGCAGTGAGAATCAAGATTCACCCCTCCACTTT
CASSENQDSPLHF
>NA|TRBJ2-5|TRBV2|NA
TGTGCCGGGCGCGCCCAAGAGACCCAGTACTTC
CAGRAQETQYF
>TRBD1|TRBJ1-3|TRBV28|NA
TGTGCCAGCAGTTTAACTCAGGGGACAGGAGCTGGAAACACCATATATTTT
CASSLTQGTGAGNTIYF
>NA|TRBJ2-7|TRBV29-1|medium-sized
TGCAGCTTTCGGACGGCGCCAATGAACGAGCAGTACTTC
CSFRTAPMNEQYF
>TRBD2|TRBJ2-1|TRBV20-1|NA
TGCAGTGCCGGGACTAGCGATCATGAGCAGTTCTTC
CSAGTSDHEQFF
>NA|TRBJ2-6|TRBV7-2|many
TGTGCCAGCAGCTTTTCATCGGGATACGGGGCCAACGTCCTGACTTTC
CASSFSSGYGANVLTF
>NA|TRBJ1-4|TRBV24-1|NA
TGTGCCACCAGTGATTTGGGGCTTATTGAAAAACTGTTTTTT
CATSDLGLIEKLFF
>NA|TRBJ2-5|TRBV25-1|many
TGTGCCAGCAGCGGGTGGGGGGTAGAGACCCAGTACTTC
CASSGWGVETQYF
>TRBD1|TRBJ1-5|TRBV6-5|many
TGTGCCAGCAGTTACTCGGGGACAGGGTCTCAGCCCCAGCATTTT
CASSYSGTGSQPQHF
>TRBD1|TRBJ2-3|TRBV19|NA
TGTGCCAGTAGTAGACAGGGGGCTGATACGCAGTATTTT
CASSRQGADTQYF
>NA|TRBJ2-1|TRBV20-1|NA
TGCAGTGCTAGAGAAGGGATTGAGCAGTTCTTC
CSAREGIEQFF
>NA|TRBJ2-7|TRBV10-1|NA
TGCGCCAGCAGTGGGGGGACATATGCCGGGTACGAGCAGTACTTC
CASSGGTYAGYEQYF
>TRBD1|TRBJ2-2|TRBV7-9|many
TGTGCCAGCAGCTTAGGTCGGACAGGGGAGACCGGGGAGCTGTTTTTT
CASSLGRTGETGELFF
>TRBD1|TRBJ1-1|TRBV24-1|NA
TGTGCCACCAGACCGGGACAGGGAAAAGAAGCTTTCTTT
CATRPGQGKEAFF
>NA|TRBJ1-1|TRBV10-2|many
TGCGCCAGCAGTATCGGGGGAGTCGGTTCGGCGAACACTGAAGCTTTCTTT
CASSIGGVGSANTEAFF
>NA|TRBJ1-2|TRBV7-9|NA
TGTACCAGCAGAGAAAGCCACAGATCCCGGGGCTTTGGCTACACCTTC
CTSRESHRSRGFGYTF
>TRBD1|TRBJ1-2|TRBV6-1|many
TGTGCCAGCAGTGAACGGGGGGACAGCGGCTACACCTTC
CASSERGDSGYTF
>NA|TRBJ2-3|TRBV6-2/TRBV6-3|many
TGTGCCAGCAGTTACGCGACAGGATACGCTAATACGCAGTATTTT
CASSYATGYANTQYF
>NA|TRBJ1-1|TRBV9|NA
TGTGCCAGCAGCGTAGAAGCTTTCATGAACACTGAAGCTTTCTTT
CASSVEAFMNTEAFF
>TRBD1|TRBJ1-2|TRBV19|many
TGTGCCAGTAGTACCGGGACAGGGTTTCCCTATGGCTACACCTTC
CASSTGTGFPYGYTF
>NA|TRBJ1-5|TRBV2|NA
TGTGCCAGCAGTGGGGGGGGCGGGGGCCTTCAGCCCCAGCATTTT
CASSGGGGGLQPQHF
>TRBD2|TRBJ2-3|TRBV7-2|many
TGTGCCAGCAGCTCAAGGCCGGCGGGGGGAGTGGGTACGCAGTATTTT
CASSSRPAGGVGTQYF
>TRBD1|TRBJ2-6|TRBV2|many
TGTGCCAGCACTGGACAGGCGGTCTCTGGGGCCAACGTCCTGACTTTC
CASTGQAVSGANVLTF
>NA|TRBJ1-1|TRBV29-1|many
TGCAGCGTTTTCGGTGGGAACACTGAAGCTTTCTTT
CSVFGGNTEAFF